The sequence of this TCR beta chain was determined in a study of long-term antiretroviral therapy in people with HIV. The authors ran the immunoSEQ assay, v3.0, at survey level. TCRdb keeps only in-frame clones here, not all; method: immunoSEQ multiplex PCR. The sample lists tens of thousands of clones; approximately 86% were seen once. Per germline, CDR1 SGHDN and CDR2 FVKESK. Trimming removed 1 base at V and 4 bases at J, with 10 bases between. This CDR3 has 14 amino acids. The V call is TRBV14, the J call TRBJ2-5; D gene unclear. This sequence was found in a man in his 60s with HIV. Specimen: unsorted PBMCs, collected 1.3 years after starting antiretroviral therapy. CDR3 loop: CASSQAVGGETQYF. The CDR3 DNA follows: TGTGCCAGCAGCCAAGCGGTGGGTGGAGAGACCCAGTACTTC.